The clone carrying this TCR beta chain appeared a few times. What it binds is not known. Using RNA transcripts as the source, TCR beta CDR3 regions were amplified. Researchers ran a first-round RT-PCR on the TCR CDR3 using the HTBI primer set. TCRdb processed the multiplex PCR reads anew with MiXCR; each CDR3 protein has one entry. The sample lists hundreds of thousands of distinct CDR3 sequences, around 38% occurring once. The germline CDR1 and CDR2 sequences are DFQATT and SNEGSKA (reference sequence). The CDR3 sequence is 14 residues long. V dropped 3 bases and J dropped 5; count of bases not matched to a gene: 10. The data originate from a study of T cells in Graves' hyperthyroidism and ophthalmopathy. Study outcomes and limitations: Most thyroid clonotypes expanded above 0.001 were also detected in blood.

A lack of ophthalmopathy progression within 18 months defined stable Graves' hyperthyroidism. V usage is TRBV20-1 and J usage is TRBJ2-7; 7 positions match TRBD1. This receptor was taken from a man between 18 and 35 years old with Graves' hyperthyroidism. Sequenced: blood. DNA for the CDR3: TGCAGTGCTAGCTCCCCGGGACAGCGCCACGAGCAGTACTTC. Translating gives CSASSPGQRHEQYF.